This TCR beta chain was obtained from a study of low-dose radiotherapy and immunotherapy resistance in tumors. Time point of the sample: before trial treatment. Ten or more counts support this clonotype. With TRAV- and TRBV-specific primers, first-strand cDNA was made, covering the alpha and beta chains. The TCRs were subjected to amplification over approximately 18 PCR cycles employing a constant-region primer in conjunction with a V-primer adapter. TCRdb redid the calling of the reads with MiXCR, one entry per CDR3 protein. The repertoire holds about 64,000 distinct CDR3 sequences, approximately 26% seen once, with roughly 7% in the top ten. The sample consisted of PBMCs, taken before treatment. The sequence was collected from a male donor with rectosigmoid adenocarcinoma.

The CDR3 protein is CASSFLTGELFF. In DNA form, the CDR3 reads TGCGCCAGCAGCTTTCTGACTGGGGAGCTGTTTTTT. The V and J genes are TRBV5-1 and TRBJ2-2; D not resolved. V lost 2 bases and J lost 8, with 7 bases in between. Germline CDR1 reads SGHRS; CDR2 reads YFSETQ. The CDR3 contains 12 residues. Using reference TRBV5-1 and TRBJ2-2 for the parts outside the CDR3, the full variable domain is KAGVTQTPRYLIKTRGQQVTLSCSPISGHRSVSWYQQTPGQGLQFLFEYFSETQRNKGNFPGRFSGRQFSNSRSEMNVSTLELGDSALYLCASSFLTGELFFGEGSRLTVL.